These 7 T cell receptor beta chains share one sample of origin, sequenced in a study of blood T cell repertoires in COVID-19 (TCRdb year 2020). Receptors were amplified or captured by the immunoSEQ multiplex PCR assay. TCRdb provides this immuneACCESS table in a form limited to in-frame rearrangements. Some clones are lacking; in checked studies, under half of them reflect an unresolved V gene, and why the rest are absent is not known. The sample table contains about 160,000 clones; only one count was recorded for around 83% of them. The ten largest make up around 3.6% of the sample. The sample taken for sequencing was PBMCs or T cells enriched from blood (not recorded which). The receptor source for this set is a woman aged 45-65 years in a cohort exposed to, infected with or recovered from COVID-19 (not recorded which).

The rearrangement uses TRBV7-3 and TRBJ2-1; 8 bases align to TRBD2. CDR1 is SGHTA, CDR2 FQGTGA, per germline. This CDR3 is 15 amino acids long. J lost 3 bases, V lost 5 bases, and 6 bases had no gene match. CDR3 amino acids: CASSQKLADYNEQFF. In DNA, the CDR3 is TGTGCCAGCAGCCAGAAACTAGCGGACTACAATGAGCAGTTCTTC.

The genes are TRBV18 and TRBJ2-7; D not certain. Germline V lookup: CDR1 KGHSH, CDR2 LQKENI. The CDR3 totals 12 residues. V lost 3 bases and J 3 bases, leaving 6 bases between the germline ends. The CDR3 loop is CASSPAGYEQYF. The DNA of the CDR3 is TGTGCCAGCTCACCTGCCGGCTACGAGCAGTACTTC.

The chain is built from TRBV7-2 and TRBJ2-2; 8 bases match TRBD2. The CDR3 loop spans 16 amino acids. V was clipped by 5 bases and J by 4 bases; unmatched bases: 9. Germline values: CDR1 SGHTA, CDR2 FQGNSA. CDR3: CASSGGGGYGTGELFF. The CDR3 DNA sequence: TGTGCCAGCAGCGGAGGCGGGGGGTACGGCACCGGGGAGCTGTTTTTT.

The V call is TRBV2, the J call TRBJ2-1; the D gene is possibly TRBD2 (6 bases). Germline CDR1 reads SNHLY; CDR2 reads FYNNEI. Trimming shortened V by 8 bases and J by 0 bases, and 14 bases separated the two germline ends. CDR3 length equals 15 residues. The CDR3 sequence: CASRRGSSSYNEQFF. CDR3 DNA sequence: TGTGCCAGCCGGAGGGGCTCGAGCTCCTACAATGAGCAGTTCTTC.

This clone was recorded only once. The genes are TRBV5-1 and TRBJ2-7, with 8 bases aligning to TRBD2. This CDR3 contains 15 residues. CDR1 is SGHRS and CDR2 is YFSETQ in the germline V gene. The trim removed 5 bases at V and 5 bases at J, leaving 12 bases unmatched. CDR3 sequence: CASSVAGLFSDEQYF. The CDR3 nucleotides are TGCGCCAGCAGTGTAGCGGGACTCTTTTCTGACGAGCAGTACTTC.

This clone appeared a few times. This chain joins TRBV2 and TRBJ1-6; D is uncertain. The CDR3 sequence is 14 residues long. The germline gives CDR1 SNHLY, CDR2 FYNNEI. V was shortened by 6 bases and J by 13 bases, with 19 bases between the two germline ends. The CDR3 DNA reads TGTGCCAGCAGGGAGAGTCCAGGAGGATATCCCCTCCACTTT. Translated: CASRESPGGYPLHF.

This clone has only one observation. The rearrangement links TRBV2 to TRBJ1-5, with D possibly being TRBD1 (6 bases). The V end was cut by 4 bases, the J end by 3 bases, with 10 bases between. Germline lookup yields CDR1 SNHLY and CDR2 FYNNEI. The CDR3 is 14 residues long. The CDR3 sequence is CASSGQVINQPQHF. The CDR3 nucleotides read TGTGCCAGCAGTGGACAGGTCATCAATCAGCCCCAGCATTTT.